This is a list of T cell receptor beta chains from one sample in a study of Ad26.COV2.S vaccination and SARS-CoV-2 variants. The repertoire was sequenced with immunoSEQ multiplex PCR; TCRdb's copy has only in-frame clones and lacks some. The table lists over 110,000 clones, about nine tenths of them singletons. This sample comprised peripheral blood, obtained after recovery from COVID-19. The receptors were sampled from a human donor who had recovered from COVID-19. Each CDR3 is given with its conserved first and last residue. A D gene is named only where the DNA matches it firmly. Expanded clones get a size class; other rows say once, few or many, or leave the size out.

J: TRBJ2-7
size: .
V: TRBV6-2/TRBV6-3
D: .
CDR3: CASSPERLKYEQYF
DNA: TGTGCCAGCAGCCCTGAGAGGCTGAAGTACGAGCAGTACTTC

J: TRBJ2-7
size: .
V: TRBV11-2
D: .
CDR3: CASSLAVGTAYEQYF
DNA: TGTGCCAGCAGCTTAGCGGTCGGGACCGCCTACGAGCAGTACTTC

J: TRBJ1-1
size: .
V: TRBV28
D: TRBD1
CDR3: CASSKHSGTGATEAFF
DNA: TGTGCCAGCAGTAAACATTCCGGGACAGGGGCCACTGAAGCTTTCTTT

J: TRBJ2-1
size: .
V: TRBV15
D: .
CDR3: CATSDLNYYNEQFF
DNA: TGTGCCACCAGCGATCTGAACTATTACAATGAGCAGTTCTTC

J: TRBJ2-3
size: .
V: TRBV2
D: TRBD2
CDR3: CASRRPAGGDTQYF
DNA: TGTGCCAGCAGGAGGCCAGCGGGGGGTGATACGCAGTATTTT

J: TRBJ2-1
size: .
V: TRBV15
D: TRBD2
CDR3: CATSTTGTSGVRYNEQFF
DNA: TGTGCCACCAGCACTACCGGGACTAGCGGGGTGAGATACAATGAGCAGTTCTTC

J: TRBJ1-5
size: .
V: TRBV5-5
D: .
CDR3: CASSLTTYSNQPQHF
DNA: TGTGCCAGCAGCTTGACTACATATAGCAATCAGCCCCAGCATTTT

J: TRBJ2-7
size: .
V: TRBV29-1
D: TRBD1
CDR3: CSVGGQGRQYF
DNA: TGCAGCGTTGGGGGACAGGGTAGGCAGTACTTC

J: TRBJ2-3
size: .
V: TRBV27
D: .
CDR3: CASPLPGQLTDTQYF
DNA: TGTGCCAGCCCATTACCGGGACAACTCACAGATACGCAGTATTTT

J: TRBJ2-3
size: .
V: TRBV7-8
D: .
CDR3: CASSLAEAGVVGTDTQYF
DNA: TGTGCCAGCAGCTTAGCTGAGGCAGGGGTTGTGGGTACAGATACGCAGTATTTT

J: TRBJ1-5
size: once
V: TRBV6-1
D: .
CDR3: CASSEGVGTNTNQPQHF
DNA: TGTGCCAGCAGTGAAGGAGTCGGCACAAACACTAATCAGCCCCAGCATTTT

J: TRBJ1-5
size: once
V: TRBV29-1
D: .
CDR3: CSVLTVYSNQPQHF
DNA: TGCAGCGTACTGACAGTCTATAGCAATCAGCCCCAGCATTTT

J: TRBJ1-4
size: .
V: TRBV12-3/TRBV12-4
D: .
CDR3: CASSLEREKLFF
DNA: TGTGCCAGCAGTTTAGAAAGGGAAAAACTGTTTTTT

J: TRBJ2-7
size: .
V: TRBV11-2
D: .
CDR3: CASSFPLGGASYEQYF
DNA: TGTGCCAGCAGCTTCCCCCTTGGGGGTGCCTCCTACGAGCAGTACTTC

J: TRBJ1-5
size: once
V: TRBV6-4
D: .
CDR3: CASSLGGAGHF
DNA: TGTGCCAGCAGCCTTGGGGGGGCAGGGCATTTT

J: TRBJ2-5
size: .
V: TRBV9
D: TRBD2
CDR3: CASSGLAGDETQYF
DNA: TGTGCCAGCAGCGGACTAGCGGGGGATGAGACCCAGTACTTC

J: TRBJ1-6
size: .
V: TRBV10-1
D: .
CDR3: CASSENLNSPLHF
DNA: TGCGCCAGCAGTGAGAACCTGAATTCACCCCTCCACTTT

J: TRBJ1-2
size: .
V: TRBV7-2
D: TRBD1
CDR3: CASSKTGQYGYTF
DNA: TGTGCCAGCAGCAAAACGGGACAGTATGGCTACACCTTC

J: TRBJ2-2
size: once
V: TRBV2
D: TRBD1
CDR3: CASSERTGYTGELFF
DNA: TGTGCCAGCAGTGAAAGGACAGGTTACACCGGGGAGCTGTTTTTT

J: TRBJ2-7
size: .
V: TRBV15
D: .
CDR3: CATSRDGPRSGEQYF
DNA: TGTGCCACCAGCAGAGATGGGCCCCGGAGTGGCGAGCAGTACTTC

J: TRBJ2-5
size: .
V: TRBV14
D: .
CDR3: CASSQSRVAETQYF
DNA: TGTGCCAGCAGCCAATCCAGGGTGGCGGAGACCCAGTACTTC

J: TRBJ1-5
size: .
V: TRBV7-9
D: .
CDR3: CASSLLGDQPQHF
DNA: TGTGCCAGCAGCTTATTGGGGGATCAGCCCCAGCATTTT

J: TRBJ2-1
size: .
V: TRBV3-1/TRBV3-2
D: .
CDR3: CASSQDPGGPRNEQFF
DNA: TGTGCCAGCAGCCAAGACCCGGGGGGCCCCCGCAATGAGCAGTTCTTC

J: TRBJ2-3
size: .
V: TRBV19
D: TRBD2
CDR3: CASSKASGGAGSPDTQYF
DNA: TGTGCCAGTAGTAAGGCTAGCGGGGGGGCCGGATCGCCAGATACGCAGTATTTT

J: TRBJ2-2
size: .
V: TRBV20-1
D: .
CDR3: CSASFPGRGAGELFF
DNA: TGCAGTGCTAGTTTTCCAGGGCGAGGGGCCGGGGAGCTGTTTTTT

J: TRBJ2-5
size: .
V: TRBV13
D: .
CDR3: CASSLGQQETQYF
DNA: TGTGCCAGCAGCTTAGGACAGCAAGAGACCCAGTACTTC

J: TRBJ1-2
size: .
V: TRBV4-3
D: .
CDR3: CASSQDSLGATNYGYTF
DNA: TGCGCCAGCAGCCAAGATTCCTTAGGTGCCACCAACTATGGCTACACCTTC

J: TRBJ2-7
size: few
V: TRBV7-2
D: .
CDR3: CASSTRQVYEQYF
DNA: TGTGCCAGCAGCACGAGACAGGTTTACGAGCAGTACTTC

J: TRBJ2-5
size: .
V: TRBV19
D: .
CDR3: CASSNGHQETQYF
DNA: TGTGCCAGTAGCAACGGGCACCAAGAGACCCAGTACTTC

J: TRBJ2-7
size: few
V: TRBV28
D: TRBD2
CDR3: CASSLPQGGYEQYF
DNA: TGTGCCAGCAGTTTACCGCAGGGAGGGTACGAGCAGTACTTC

J: TRBJ1-2
size: .
V: TRBV6-2/TRBV6-3
D: .
CDR3: CASSYLVSRLDYGYTF
DNA: TGTGCCAGCAGTTATCTGGTCTCCCGGCTGGACTATGGCTACACCTTC

J: TRBJ1-6
size: .
V: TRBV19
D: .
CDR3: CASQGVTGSPLHF
DNA: TGTGCCAGTCAAGGGGTAACGGGTTCACCCCTCCACTTT

J: TRBJ2-7
size: .
V: TRBV18
D: .
CDR3: CASSPPSSYEQYF
DNA: TGTGCCAGCTCACCACCCTCCTCCTACGAGCAGTACTTC

J: TRBJ1-4
size: few
V: TRBV7-8
D: .
CDR3: CASRNGRGNANEKLFF
DNA: TGTGCCAGCAGAAACGGCCGGGGAAACGCTAATGAAAAACTGTTTTTT

J: TRBJ1-2
size: .
V: TRBV7-2
D: .
CDR3: CASSLEPGLEGYTF
DNA: TGTGCCAGCAGCTTAGAACCGGGGTTGGAGGGCTACACCTTC

J: TRBJ2-5
size: .
V: TRBV7-2
D: TRBD2
CDR3: CASTDSLAGDSPQYF
DNA: TGTGCCAGCACCGATTCACTAGCGGGGGATAGTCCCCAGTACTTC

J: TRBJ2-1
size: .
V: TRBV25-1
D: TRBD2
CDR3: CASSGGGMYNEQFF
DNA: TGTGCCAGCAGTGGCGGGGGGATGTACAATGAGCAGTTCTTC

J: TRBJ1-1
size: .
V: TRBV10-2
D: .
CDR3: CASSDWEAGTEAFF
DNA: TGCGCCAGCAGTGATTGGGAGGCAGGGACTGAAGCTTTCTTT

J: TRBJ2-5
size: .
V: TRBV28
D: .
CDR3: CASISGTAGETQYF
DNA: TGTGCCAGCATTTCAGGGACGGCCGGAGAGACCCAGTACTTC

J: TRBJ2-5
size: .
V: TRBV5-4
D: .
CDR3: CASSSPDREDGETQYF
DNA: TGTGCCAGCAGCTCCCCAGACAGGGAGGATGGAGAGACCCAGTACTTC

J: TRBJ2-5
size: once
V: TRBV15
D: .
CDR3: CATSRESPMETQYF
DNA: TGTGCCACCAGCAGAGAAAGCCCTATGGAGACCCAGTACTTC

J: TRBJ1-1
size: few
V: TRBV20-1
D: .
CDR3: CSASLSRGYTEAFF
DNA: TGCAGTGCTAGTCTGTCGCGGGGGTACACTGAAGCTTTCTTT